This T cell receptor (beta chain) emerged from a study of OX40 agonist ivuxolimab in advanced cancers. Whole-study context: Of mixed ages from about 20 to 90 and averaging approximately 60 years, the group was about 86% male. Allowance was made for prior anti-PD-1, anti-PD-L1 or anti-CTLA-4 therapy, and 40% to 45% had some. Partial responses were achieved by three patients: one hepatocellular carcinoma, two cutaneous melanoma. Study findings and constraints: Both CD4+ and CD8+ T cell populations in blood had undergone clonal expansion by week 6 at 0.1 to 3.0 mg/kg.

The junction had 9 bases not matched to a gene; V was cut back by 4 bases and J by 7 bases. The CDR3 runs 14 residues. Germline assignment: CDR1 SGHRS and CDR2 YFSETQ. Sequenced by immunoSEQ multiplex PCR; TCRdb stores in-frame clones only, minus some. The profile shows 70,000 to 85,000 clones, around 80% of them singletons. As for this clone: The antigen is not known.

This receptor was obtained from an adult with an advanced solid tumor such as melanoma, head and neck, liver or kidney cancer. The specimen was CD4+ or CD8+ T cells sorted from blood, collected in a trial of the OX40 agonist ivuxolimab. This rearrangement joins TRBV5-1 to TRBJ1-2; TRBD1 agrees at 8 bases. CDR3 sequence (DNA): TGCGCCAGCAGCCCTAGCCAGGGGGCGAGTGGCTACACCTTC. It is translated as CASSPSQGASGYTF.